The 18 T cell receptor beta chains presented below share a single source sample, sequenced in a study of shared clonotypes between healthy human individuals. This table comes from immunoSEQ multiplex PCR, and its TCRdb copy is limited to in-frame clones, with some not included. The sample lists approximately 97,000 clones, under 80% seen once, with less than 50% in the top ten. The specimen sequenced was memory CD8+ T cells sorted from blood. Subset given: CD45RO+ cells pooled with CCR7-negative TemRA cells. The receptors were sampled from a man aged 25-45 years in good health.

This rearrangement joins TRBV6-5 to TRBJ2-7, with TRBD1 as a possible D gene (7 bases). There are 14 residues in the CDR3. Germline lookup yields CDR1 MNHEY and CDR2 SVGAGI. The germline V and J ends were trimmed by 8 bases and 7 bases, with 21 bases remaining between them. CDR3 DNA: TGTGCCAGCCTGGACTACAGGGGCCGGGGGGAGCAGTACTTC. Translation gives CASLDYRGRGEQYF.

J is TRBJ2-1 and V is TRBV6-5; D is unclear. In germline, CDR1 is MNHEY, CDR2 SVGAGI. Trimming left V 6 bases short and J 5 bases short, with 8 bases between. The CDR3 extends over 12 amino acids. The CDR3 sequence: CASRLQNNEQFF. DNA for the CDR3: TGTGCCAGCAGGCTACAAAACAATGAGCAGTTCTTC.

This clone was found once. V is TRBV29-1 and J is TRBJ2-7, with D perhaps TRBD1 (6 bases). The germline V gene has CDR1 SQVTM and CDR2 ANQGSEA. With 4 bases removed from V and 6 bases from J, the gap between germline ends came to 13 bases. The CDR3 contains 12 residues. The CDR3 coding sequence is TGCAGCGTTGCCCAGGGGATGAGCGAGCAGTACTTC. Translation gives CSVAQGMSEQYF.

This clone appeared a few times. The chain has TRBV30 and TRBJ2-1, with 11 bases lining up with TRBD2. CDR1 GTSNPN and CDR2 SVGIG come from the germline V gene (reference sequence). With V trimmed by 4 bases and J by 2 bases, 7 bases remained unmatched. The CDR3 consists of 16 residues. CDR3 in amino acids: CAWNNSGRAAYNEQFF. In nucleotides, the CDR3 is TGTGCCTGGAATAATAGCGGGAGGGCGGCCTACAATGAGCAGTTCTTC.

The chain couples TRBV6-5 to TRBJ2-2; 10 bases map to TRBD2. The germline CDR1 and CDR2 sequences are MNHEY and SVGAGI. CDR3 length: 15 amino acids. V was clipped by 6 bases and J by 3 bases; unmatched bases: 4. CDR3 residues: CASSPGTSDTGELFF. The CDR3 DNA sequence: TGTGCCAGCAGCCCCGGGACTAGCGACACCGGGGAGCTGTTTTTT.

This clone was found many times. Mismatch with germline at one junction end may stem from a read error. V is TRBV5-4 and J is TRBJ2-7, with D possibly called TRBD1 or TRBD2 (5 bases each). The CDR3 totals 13 residues. Germline-derived CDR1 and CDR2 are SGHNT and YYREEE (reference sequence). The CDR3, as DNA: TGTGCCAGCAGCGGGGACGTCTCCCACGAGCAGTACTTC. Its translation is CASSGDVSHEQYF. Using reference TRBV5-4 and TRBJ2-7 for the parts outside the CDR3, the full variable domain is ETGVTQSPTHLIKTRGQQVTLRCSSQSGHNTVSWYQQALGQGPQFIFQYYREEENGRGNFPPRFSGLQFPNYSSELNVNALELDDSALYLCASSGDVSHEQYFGPGTRLTVT.

This chain connects TRBV7-9 to TRBJ2-7; TRBD1 aligns across 10 bases. Germline V gene data show CDR1 as SEHNR and CDR2 as FQNEAQ (reference sequence). This CDR3 spans 14 amino acids. V lost 4 bases, J lost 3 bases, and 3 bases stayed unmatched. In DNA, the CDR3 is TGTGCCAGCAGCTCTGGACAGGGGGTCTACGAGCAGTACTTC. This gives the protein CASSSGQGVYEQYF.

The chain is built from TRBV25-1 and TRBJ2-1; 13 bases align to TRBD2. J lost 4 bases, V lost 2 bases, and 5 bases had no gene match. This CDR3 contains 17 residues. Germline V gene lookup returns CDR1 MGHDK and CDR2 SYGVNS. The CDR3 bases are TGTGCCAGCAGTGAAGGCTCGGGACTAGCGGGGTACAATGAGCAGTTCTTC. Translated, it gives CASSEGSGLAGYNEQFF.

This clone was recorded many times. The V gene is TRBV7-2, the J gene TRBJ2-3, with TRBD2 identical over 11 bases. The germline V gene encodes CDR1 SGHTA and CDR2 FQGNSA. The CDR3 consists of 18 residues. V was pared by 2 bases and J by 5 bases, with 12 bases of the junction left unmatched. As DNA, the CDR3 is TGTGCCAGCAGCTTAAGTTTGACGGGCCTAGCGGGAGGAGATACGCAGTATTTT. Residues: CASSLSLTGLAGGDTQYF.

This chain links TRBV5-1 with TRBJ2-1, with a possible D match to TRBD1 (6 bases). The CDR3 covers 12 residues. CDR1 is SGHRS and CDR2 is YFSETQ in the germline V gene. The germline V and J ends were trimmed by 1 base and 10 bases, with 9 bases remaining between them. This CDR3 is CASSLTGSEQFF. DNA for the CDR3: TGCGCCAGCAGCTTGACAGGGTCCGAGCAGTTCTTC.

This clone was observed a handful of times. The chain's CDR3 is CASSIRTSLSGDSNQPQHF. CDR3 bases: TGTGCCAGTAGTATACGGACAAGTCTTAGCGGGGATAGCAATCAGCCCCAGCATTTT. The J gene is TRBJ1-5, the V gene TRBV19; TRBD1 is a possible D gene (5 bases). The V end was cut by 2 bases, the J end by 0 bases, with 20 bases between. The germline V gene has CDR1 LNHDA and CDR2 SQIVND (reference sequence). CDR3 length: 19 amino acids.

The genes are TRBV27 and TRBJ2-1; TRBD2 matches at 7 bases. Germline V gene lookup returns CDR1 MNHEY and CDR2 SMNVEV (reference sequence). V lost 6 bases to trimming and J lost 9 bases; unmatched junction nucleotides: 5. This CDR3 is 12 amino acids long. In nucleotides, the CDR3 is TGTGCCAGCAGCCTCGGGGGGAGTGAGCAGTTCTTC. Residues: CASSLGGSEQFF.

The rearrangement uses TRBV7-2 and TRBJ2-5; TRBD2 agrees at 7 bases. The CDR3 consists of 15 residues. Per the germline V gene, CDR1 is SGHTA and CDR2 is FQGNSA. Trimming removed 3 bases from V and 8 bases from J; junction bases left unmatched: 12. CDR3 sequence (DNA): TGTGCCAGCAGCTTCTCGCGCCTAGCGGCAGTAACCCAGTACTTC. It encodes CASSFSRLAAVTQYF.

The V call is TRBV10-3, the J call TRBJ2-1, with D uncertain. Germline V gene lookup returns CDR1 ENHRY and CDR2 SYGVKD. The CDR3 runs 19 residues. V was cut by 3 bases and J by 2 bases, with 23 bases left in between. In nucleotides, the CDR3 is TGTGCCATCAGTGAAGTAGTTATTGGGAATGAGGAAACCTACAATGAGCAGTTCTTC. The encoded protein is CAISEVVIGNEETYNEQFF.

The chain is built from TRBV28 and TRBJ2-2; 7 bases line up with TRBD1. This CDR3 has 14 amino acids. After removal of 5 bases from V and 5 bases from J, the junction contained 5 bases not matched to a gene. The germline V gene encodes CDR1 MDHEN and CDR2 SYDVKM. The CDR3 here is CASSLTGSTGELFF. Written as DNA, the CDR3 is TGTGCCAGCAGTCTGACAGGGTCAACCGGGGAGCTGTTTTTT.

This clone is medium-sized within its sample. The chain employs TRBV27 and TRBJ2-2; the D gene is possibly TRBD1 (6 bases). The ends were cut back, 6 bases at V and 4 bases at J, with 15 bases in the middle. CDR1 is MNHEY and CDR2 is SMNVEV in the germline V gene (reference sequence). The CDR3 runs 15 residues. The CDR3 loop reads CASRPGTSITGELFF. CDR3 nucleotide sequence: TGTGCCAGCAGACCAGGGACAAGCATCACCGGGGAGCTGTTTTTT.

This clone came up once. This chain joins TRBV7-2 and TRBJ2-7, with D perhaps being TRBD1 or TRBD2 (5 bases each). From germline, CDR1 is SGHTA and CDR2 FQGNSA. The CDR3 is 15 amino acids. V was trimmed by 1 base and J by 0 bases, leaving 10 bases between them. CDR3: CASSLDTGLSYEQYF. The CDR3 DNA is TGTGCCAGCAGCTTAGATACAGGACTCTCCTACGAGCAGTACTTC.

The rearrangement joins TRBV27 to TRBJ2-7; unclear D gene. Looked up from germline, CDR1 is MNHEY and CDR2 is SMNVEV (reference sequence). The CDR3 spans 15 residues. V shed 6 bases and J shed 0 bases, with 15 bases lying between them. CDR3 DNA: TGTGCCAGCAGCCCCCTTGACTCGAGCTCCTACGAGCAGTACTTC. As protein: CASSPLDSSSYEQYF.